These 21 T cell receptor beta chains originate from one sample sequenced in a study of blood T cell repertoires in COVID-19. Sequencing was performed with immunoSEQ multiplex PCR; in TCRdb, only in-frame clones are kept and a portion is missing. The table includes about 260,000 clones, 86% detected once. Specimen: peripheral blood. The source is a man between 35 and 55 years old who had recovered from COVID-19.

The chain recombines TRBV18 with TRBJ1-6; a possible D gene is TRBD1 (6 bases). Trimming shortened V by 1 base and J by 4 bases, and 8 bases separated the two germline ends. This CDR3 is 15 amino acids long. Germline CDR1 and CDR2: KGHSH and LQKENI. CDR3 DNA sequence: TGTGCCAGCTCACCACGACAGGTGTATAATTCACCCCTCCACTTT. Protein sequence: CASSPRQVYNSPLHF. Full variable domain (missing parts from reference TRBV18 and TRBJ1-6): NAGVMQNPRHLVRRRGQEARLRCSPMKGHSHVYWYRQLPEEGLKFMVYLQKENIIDESGMPKERFSAEFPKEGPSILRIQQVVRGDSAAYFCASSPRQVYNSPLHFGNGTRLTVT.

In DNA, the CDR3 is TGCGCCAGCAGCCCCGGACTGATGTCCACTGAAGCTTTCTTT. Protein: CASSPGLMSTEAFF. J is TRBJ1-1 and V is TRBV5-1; D is undetermined. Germline V gene data show CDR1 as SGHRS and CDR2 as YFSETQ. The CDR3 consists of 14 residues. The V gene lost 4 bases and the J gene lost 4 bases, with 14 bases spanning the gap.

This clone has more than one count but fewer than ten. This sequence joins TRBV6-6 and TRBJ2-2; 13 bases fit TRBD2. Per the germline V gene, CDR1 is MNHNY and CDR2 is SVGAGI (reference sequence). The CDR3 is 18 amino acids. Germline trimming cut 7 bases from V and 0 bases from J; bases unmatched to any gene: 8. The CDR3 is CASTRTSGGTSNTGELFF. The DNA of the CDR3 is TGTGCCAGCACTCGGACTAGCGGGGGCACTTCGAACACCGGGGAGCTGTTTTTT.

This sequence joins TRBV19 and TRBJ2-2; 7 bases align to TRBD2. The germline V gene encodes CDR1 LNHDA and CDR2 SQIVND (reference sequence). The V segment lost 3 bases and the J segment 9 bases; nucleotides outside the gene matches: 7. CDR3 size: 14 residues. CDR3 loop: CASSIQGGLRELFF. The CDR3 bases are TGTGCCAGTAGTATCCAGGGAGGGTTAAGGGAGCTGTTTTTT.

The gene calls are TRBV5-1 and TRBJ1-2; D is unresolved. This CDR3 has 12 residues. V shed 4 bases and J shed 8 bases, with 12 bases lying between them. Germline V gene lookup returns CDR1 SGHRS and CDR2 YFSETQ. The CDR3 spells CASSPEKGGYTF. The CDR3 DNA follows: TGCGCCAGCAGCCCGGAGAAAGGAGGCTACACCTTC.

The genes are TRBV3-1 (or the pseudogene TRBV3-2) and TRBJ2-3, with 11 positions matching TRBD2. This CDR3 is 17 amino acids long. Germline-derived CDR1 and CDR2 are LGHDT and YNNKEL (reference sequence). Unmatched junction bases numbered 4, after V lost 0 bases and J lost 2 bases. For the CDR3, the DNA is TGTGCCAGCAGCCAAGAGATAGCGGGGGGGCCCACAGATACGCAGTATTTT. Protein sequence: CASSQEIAGGPTDTQYF.

In regard to this clone: Distinct nucleotide sequences in the sample also encode this CDR3. V gene TRBV29-1 combines with J gene TRBJ2-7; D possibly corresponds to TRBD2 (6 bases). Between the trimmed V and J ends, which lost 0 bases and 0 bases, there was a span of 9 bases. The CDR3 length is 14 residues. The germline V gene encodes CDR1 SQVTM and CDR2 ANQGSEA. CDR3 DNA: TGCAGCGTTGAAGACCCCGGGAGCTCCTACGAGCAGTACTTC. Residues: CSVEDPGSSYEQYF.

V is TRBV7-2 and J is TRBJ2-3, with D maybe TRBD1 (6 bases). This CDR3 is 14 amino acids long. V shed 4 bases and J shed 0 bases, with 8 bases lying between them. From germline, CDR1 is SGHTA and CDR2 FQGNSA. CDR3 region: CASSSGQSTDTQYF. CDR3 DNA: TGTGCCAGCAGCTCCGGACAGAGCACAGATACGCAGTATTTT.

This clone was observed once. The chain links TRBV7-2 to TRBJ1-2, with a weak D call TRBD1 (5 bases). Trimming removed 5 bases from V and 7 bases from J, with 23 bases in between. This CDR3 has 16 residues. CDR1 is SGHTA and CDR2 is FQGNSA in the germline V gene. DNA of the CDR3: TGTGCCAGCAGCCTTAAGCGGGGGAGGGGCCTGGGTGGCTACACCTTC. This encodes CASSLKRGRGLGGYTF.

The chain recombines TRBV3-1 (or the pseudogene TRBV3-2) with TRBJ2-5; 7 bases match TRBD1. Per the germline V gene, CDR1 is LGHDT and CDR2 is YNNKEL (reference sequence). The J segment lost 5 bases and the V segment lost 6 bases, leaving 3 bases of the junction unmatched. CDR3 length: 12 amino acids. The CDR3 DNA follows: TGTGCCAGCAGACAGGGGTTGGAGACCCAGTACTTC. Protein sequence: CASRQGLETQYF.

The chain recombines TRBV11-2 with TRBJ1-5; TRBD1 might be the D (6 bases). V lost 7 bases, J lost 0 bases, and 13 bases lay in between. CDR1 and CDR2 (germline): SGHAT, FQNNGV. The CDR3 is 15 residues long. This CDR3 is CASTREGHSNQPQHF. CDR3 nucleotides: TGTGCCAGCACGCGGGAGGGACATAGCAATCAGCCCCAGCATTTT.

This chain uses TRBV19 with TRBJ2-1; the match to TRBD2 covers 7 bases. Germline values: CDR1 LNHDA, CDR2 SQIVND (reference sequence). This CDR3 is built from 13 residues. Unmatched junction bases numbered 5, after V lost 8 bases and J lost 4 bases. CDR3 nucleotides: TGTGCCAGTCAGCGGGACCCGTACAATGAGCAGTTCTTC. This translates into CASQRDPYNEQFF.

The chain recombines TRBV6-1 with TRBJ1-1; TRBD1 might be the D (6 bases). The CDR3 consists of 16 residues. V was shortened by 0 bases and J by 0 bases, with 11 bases between the two germline ends. Germline CDR1 reads MNHNS; CDR2 reads SASEGT. The CDR3 DNA is TGTGCCAGCAGTGAAGCGTTAGGGACATTGAACACTGAAGCTTTCTTT. It specifies CASSEALGTLNTEAFF.

This clone was counted a few times. As DNA, the CDR3 is TGTGCCAGCAGTCCTGGACAAGCTAGCAATCAGCCCCAGCATTTT. This codes for CASSPGQASNQPQHF. V is TRBV7-9 and J is TRBJ1-5, with D tentatively TRBD1 (5 bases). V was pared by 6 bases and J by 0 bases, with 12 bases between. The CDR3 totals 15 residues. CDR1 is SEHNR, CDR2 FQNEAQ, per germline (reference sequence). Full variable domain (rest looked up from reference TRBV7-9 and TRBJ1-5): DTGVSQNPRHKITKRGQNVTFRCDPISEHNRLYWYRQTLGQGPEFLTYFQNEAQLEKSRLLSDRFSAERPKGSFSTLEIQRTEQGDSAMYLCASSPGQASNQPQHFGDGTRLSIL.

The chain couples TRBV27 to TRBJ1-2, with 9 bases that match TRBD1. Germline lookup yields CDR1 MNHEY and CDR2 SMNVEV (reference sequence). This CDR3 is built from 14 residues. J was trimmed by 4 bases and V by 3 bases; bases with no gene match: 3. Here the CDR3 reads CASSFGTGPYGYTF. As DNA, the CDR3 is TGTGCCAGCAGTTTCGGGACAGGGCCCTATGGCTACACCTTC.

The J gene is TRBJ2-1, the V gene TRBV7-2, with TRBD2 matching over 10 bases. Germline V gene sequence: CDR1 SGHTA, CDR2 FQGNSA. The CDR3 has 16 amino acids. With 6 bases clipped from V and 4 bases from J, the junction kept 9 bases outside the gene matches. DNA of the CDR3: TGTGCCAGCAGTCCTAGAGCGGGAGGGCCTTACAATGAGCAGTTCTTC. This codes for CASSPRAGGPYNEQFF.

The chain links TRBV10-2 to TRBJ2-1, with D tentatively TRBD2 (6 bases). Trimming cost V 4 bases and J 4 bases, with 8 bases left between them. This CDR3 is built from 13 residues. The germline CDR1 and CDR2 sequences are WSHSY and SAAADI. The CDR3 spells CASSGTIYNEQFF. The CDR3 DNA follows: TGCGCCAGCAGTGGGACTATTTACAATGAGCAGTTCTTC.

This clone has only a few counts. V usage is TRBV12-3 or TRBV12-4 and J usage is TRBJ1-1; D is unresolved. V was cut by 5 bases and J by 8 bases, with 12 bases left in between. This CDR3 has 12 residues. CDR3 in DNA: TGTGCCAGCAGTAAAACTACATGGGAAGCTTTCTTT. Its protein product is CASSKTTWEAFF.

The chain links TRBV5-1 to TRBJ2-7; D unclear. V lost 5 bases to trimming and J lost 0 bases, with 9 bases between them. The CDR3 consists of 13 residues. CDR1 is SGHRS and CDR2 is YFSETQ in the germline V gene. CDR3: CASSKTRSYEQYF. The CDR3 DNA reads TGCGCCAGCAGTAAAACTCGCTCCTACGAGCAGTACTTC.

CDR3 amino acids: CASSLSISGPYEQYF. DNA for the CDR3: TGTGCCAGCAGCTTAAGCATTAGCGGCCCCTACGAGCAGTACTTC. The chain has TRBV7-2 and TRBJ2-7, with D perhaps TRBD2 (6 bases). Deletions cut 2 bases from V and 2 bases from J, with 13 bases between. Germline CDR1 reads SGHTA; CDR2 reads FQGNSA. The CDR3 runs 15 residues.

V and J are TRBV9 and TRBJ2-3; D gene uncertain. Germline V gene lookup returns CDR1 SGDLS and CDR2 YYNGEE. V was cut by 5 bases and J by 2 bases, with 18 bases left in between. The CDR3 covers 16 residues. CDR3 in amino acids: CASSLNSVPPTDTQYF. CDR3 DNA: TGTGCCAGCAGTTTAAATTCGGTGCCGCCCACAGATACGCAGTATTTT.